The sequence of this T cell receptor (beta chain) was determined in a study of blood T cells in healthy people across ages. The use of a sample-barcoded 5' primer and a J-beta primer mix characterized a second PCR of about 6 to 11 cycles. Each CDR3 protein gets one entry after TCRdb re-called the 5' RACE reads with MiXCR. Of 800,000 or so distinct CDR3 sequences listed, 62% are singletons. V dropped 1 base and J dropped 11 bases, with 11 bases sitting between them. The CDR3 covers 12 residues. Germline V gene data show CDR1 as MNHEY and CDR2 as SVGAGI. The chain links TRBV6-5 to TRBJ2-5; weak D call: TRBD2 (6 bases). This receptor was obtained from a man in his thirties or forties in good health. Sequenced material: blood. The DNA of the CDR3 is TGTGCCAGCAGTTACTGGGGCGGGGAGCAGTACTTC. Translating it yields CASSYWGGEQYF.